The rows below give T cell receptor beta chains drawn from one sample of a study of CD8+CD57+ T cells in acquired aplastic anemia. TCRdb itself ran the reads through MiXCR, one entry per CDR3 protein. The sample includes approximately 300,000 distinct CDR3 sequences, 56% of them seen just once. Sequences were obtained from sorted CD4+, CD8+, or CD8+CD57+ T cells (not recorded which) from PBMCs. The source is a human donor with aplastic anemia. The conserved cysteine and the conserved F or W are not part of the CDR3 here. Fields, in order: J gene, V gene, CDR3 protein.

TRBJ1-2 TRBV6-5 ASSYSWTASYT
TRBJ1-5 TRBV19 ASFTTSARQGPQH
TRBJ2-5 TRBV6-1 ASSFRGTQY
TRBJ1-5 TRBV7-3 ASSGRQGSNQPQH
TRBJ2-3 TRBV5-1 ASSFRGGSTDTQY
TRBJ2-1 TRBV14 ASSQGLTALLNEQF
TRBJ1-2 TRBV12-3/TRBV12-4 ASSLTGIYGYT
TRBJ1-4 TRBV7-2 ASSSTRRGLF
TRBJ2-1 TRBV7-9 ASSASRTSGRNEQF
TRBJ2-4 TRBV5-5 ASSLAVSRQGQNIQY
TRBJ2-7 TRBV11-3 ASSPDLVDTEAYEQY
TRBJ2-3 TRBV19 ASSMERGGPRDTQY
TRBJ2-2 TRBV3-1 ASSQVYGNTGELF
TRBJ1-4 TRBV5-1 ASSHGQRATNEKLF
TRBJ1-4 TRBV15 ATSRDSTNEKLF
TRBJ2-5 TRBV15 AVAKTGRETQY
TRBJ2-5 TRBV6-1 ASRDFGPSGGEETQY
TRBJ1-1 TRBV5-1 ASSLVDF
TRBJ2-7 TRBV19 ASSTLDSSYEQY
TRBJ1-2 TRBV20-1 SARTGGGYGYT
TRBJ2-7 TRBV7-2 ASSGPRLYEQY
TRBJ1-5 TRBV6-1 ASSDSAGSNQPQH
TRBJ1-2 TRBV29-1 SARDRGSDYGYT
TRBJ2-6 TRBV4-1 ASSQDRTFGANVLT
TRBJ2-5 TRBV18 ASSPRSEGETQY
TRBJ1-1 TRBV25-1 ASSVADTMNTEAL
TRBJ2-7 TRBV4-2 ASSAGRSIHEQY
TRBJ2-6 TRBV7-3 ASSPWGGANVLT
TRBJ2-2 TRBV7-3 ASRAYRDTGEPF
TRBJ1-1 TRBV10-2 ATREQGEVTEAF
TRBJ2-7 TRBV3-1 ASSQPTYPYEQY
TRBJ2-2 TRBV19 ATEGGPSTGELF
TRBJ2-1 TRBV20-1 SANPTDYNEQF
TRBJ2-5 TRBV11-2 ASSPRQGPETQY
TRBJ2-5 TRBV7-3 ASAPGGEETQY
TRBJ2-1 TRBV2 ASKPGLAPYNEQF
TRBJ2-7 TRBV20-1 SARPGQLAYEQY
TRBJ1-3 TRBV20-1 SPGADSSCTIY
TRBJ1-1 TRBV6-6 ASSSWGGDTEAF